Described below is a single TCR beta chain sequence and its context. Use of 60 Vbeta and 13 Jbeta primers characterized the PCR. Profiled with immunoSEQ multiplex PCR; TCRdb holds only in-frame clones, not every one. Its clone listing holds about 65,000 clones. This sample was included in a study of cytomegalovirus exposure and HLA in healthy donors. CDR1 GTSNPN and CDR2 SVGIG come from the germline V gene (reference sequence). The CDR3 extends over 11 amino acids. Trimming cost V 3 bases and J 10 bases; bases outside gene matches: 5. The V and J genes are TRBV30 and TRBJ1-2; 7 nucleotides agree with TRBD1. The sample comprised PBMCs. The sequence was collected from a boy younger than 18 in good health and CMV-seronegative. The CDR3 region is CAWSRQGHYTF. The CDR3 region has the DNA TGTGCCTGGAGCCGACAGGGCCACTACACCTTC. Full variable domain (missing parts from reference TRBV30 and TRBJ1-2): SQTIHQWPATLVQPVGSPLSLECTVEGTSNPNLYWYRQAAGRGLQLLFYSVGIGQISSEVPQNLSASRPQDRQFILSSKKLLLSDSGFYLCAWSRQGHYTFGSGTRLTVV.